These 16 T cell receptor beta chains were sequenced from one sample in a study of shared clonotypes between healthy human individuals. The method was immunoSEQ multiplex PCR; TCRdb's version includes in-frame clones alone and lacks a portion of them. Among some 550,000 clones listed, more than 95% were seen once. The material sequenced was naive CD4+ T cells sorted from blood. Sample subset: CD45RA+ positively selected. These receptors were collected from a woman under 40 in good health.

This chain connects TRBV5-1 to TRBJ1-1, with D perhaps matching TRBD1 (6 bases). The V gene lost 0 bases and the J gene lost 2 bases, with 14 bases spanning the gap. Looked up from germline, CDR1 is SGHRS and CDR2 is YFSETQ. The CDR3 extends over 16 amino acids. The CDR3 sequence is CASSLGLGGDNTEAFF. As DNA, the CDR3 is TGCGCCAGCAGCTTGGGGCTAGGGGGAGACAACACTGAAGCTTTCTTT.

This chain links TRBV1 with TRBJ2-3; the table assigns TRBD1, which was not confirmed against the DNA. TRBV1 is assigned pseudogene status. This CDR3 contains 16 residues. This CDR3 reads CTSSQVYRGSADTQYF. The CDR3 DNA sequence: TGCACCAGCAGCCAAGTATACAGGGGGAGTGCAGATACGCAGTATTTT.

The chain employs TRBV7-9 and TRBJ1-4, with a weak D call TRBD1 (5 bases). The V end was cut by 5 bases, the J end by 8 bases, with 15 bases between. This CDR3 contains 14 residues. Germline V gives CDR1 SEHNR, CDR2 FQNEAQ (reference sequence). The CDR3 DNA follows: TGTGCCAGCAGCAAGGGACCCCCTGGGGAAAAACTGTTTTTT. Its protein is CASSKGPPGEKLFF.

This clone showed up just once. This chain links TRBV7-3 with TRBJ2-1; 10 bases are a match to TRBD2. The length of the CDR3 is 17 residues. V gave up 5 bases and J gave up 5 bases; unmatched junction bases: 12. Looked up from germline, CDR1 is SGHTA and CDR2 is FQGTGA. The CDR3 loop reads CASSLNLGLAADNEQFF. The CDR3 DNA reads TGTGCCAGCAGCCTAAATCTCGGACTAGCGGCGGACAATGAGCAGTTCTTC.

The chain employs TRBV27 and TRBJ2-2; D gene ambiguous. V lost 3 bases, J lost 0 bases, and 14 bases lay in between. CDR1 is MNHEY and CDR2 is SMNVEV in the germline V gene (reference sequence). This CDR3 is 17 amino acids long. The DNA of the CDR3 is TGTGCCAGCAGTTTTCGTCCCTTAGCTTCGAACACCGGGGAGCTGTTTTTT. This encodes CASSFRPLASNTGELFF.

This chain links TRBV5-1 with TRBJ1-1, with D unresolved. Germline CDR1 SGHRS, CDR2 YFSETQ. This CDR3 contains 14 residues. Trimming cost V 3 bases and J 6 bases, with 15 bases left between them. CDR3 DNA sequence: TGCGCCAGCAGCTCTGACATATTGATACCTGAAGCTTTCTTT. Protein product: CASSSDILIPEAFF.

The chain carries TRBV4-2 and TRBJ2-7; 7 nucleotides match TRBD1. The J segment lost 1 base and the V segment lost 4 bases, leaving 7 bases of the junction unmatched. CDR3 size: 15 residues. Germline V gives CDR1 LGHNA, CDR2 YNFKEQ. The CDR3 DNA reads as TGTGCCAGCAGCCCAGGAGAGGGGGCTTCCTACGAGCAGTACTTC. It yields the protein CASSPGEGASYEQYF.

The rearrangement links TRBV18 to TRBJ2-7, with 13 bases matching TRBD2. Germline CDR1 KGHSH, CDR2 LQKENI. The CDR3 is made up of 16 amino acids. J lost 5 bases, V lost 2 bases, and 6 bases had no gene match. CDR3 protein: CASSPLTSGRPNEQYF. The CDR3 nucleotides are TGTGCCAGCTCACCATTGACTAGCGGGAGGCCCAACGAGCAGTACTTC. The whole variable domain, filled in from reference TRBV18 and TRBJ2-7, reads NAGVMQNPRHLVRRRGQEARLRCSPMKGHSHVYWYRQLPEEGLKFMVYLQKENIIDESGMPKERFSAEFPKEGPSILRIQQVVRGDSAAYFCASSPLTSGRPNEQYFGPGTRLTVT.

J is TRBJ1-1 and V is TRBV2; D call uncertain. There are 12 residues in the CDR3. V shed 8 bases and J shed 6 bases, with 13 bases lying between them. From germline, CDR1 is SNHLY and CDR2 FYNNEI. CDR3 amino acids: CASFEFFPEAFF. Here the CDR3 DNA reads TGTGCCAGCTTTGAGTTTTTCCCTGAAGCTTTCTTT.

This clone was found a few times. This rearrangement joins TRBV28 to TRBJ1-4; 8 positions match TRBD1. V was pared by 6 bases and J by 7 bases, with 7 bases of the junction left unmatched. In germline, CDR1 is MDHEN, CDR2 SYDVKM. The CDR3 runs 14 residues. DNA for the CDR3: TGTGCCAGCAGATCCGGGACAGGAGGTGAAAAACTGTTTTTT. Residues: CASRSGTGGEKLFF.

The V and J genes are TRBV5-4 and TRBJ2-7, with D unclear. The germline gives CDR1 SGHNT, CDR2 YYREEE (reference sequence). The CDR3 covers 12 residues. V gave up 4 bases and J gave up 3 bases, with 8 bases separating them. CDR3 coding DNA: TGTGCCAGCAGCACCGGCCACTACGAGCAGTACTTC. Amino acid sequence: CASSTGHYEQYF.

This clone appeared a single time. The chain couples TRBV5-1 to TRBJ1-4; D gene uncertain. With 7 bases removed from V and 0 bases from J, the gap between germline ends came to 16 bases. This CDR3 has 16 residues. CDR1 is SGHRS and CDR2 is YFSETQ in the germline V gene. The CDR3 protein is CASDHEMVATNEKLFF. The CDR3 bases are TGCGCCAGCGATCATGAGATGGTTGCAACTAATGAAAAACTGTTTTTT.

The chain uses TRBV11-2 and TRBJ2-1, with D maybe TRBD2 (5 bases). Trimming cost V 1 base and J 10 bases, with 17 bases left between them. CDR1 and CDR2 (germline): SGHAT, FQNNGV. This CDR3 has 15 amino acids. The CDR3 DNA follows: TGTGCCAGCAGCTTAGCCCCGGGGTGGGTATGGGAGCAGTTCTTC. It codes for CASSLAPGWVWEQFF.

The rearrangement uses TRBV5-1 and TRBJ1-1, with D tentatively TRBD1 (5 bases). This CDR3 has 13 residues. From germline, CDR1 is SGHRS and CDR2 YFSETQ. V gave up 1 base and J gave up 4 bases, with 8 bases separating them. The CDR3 protein is CASSLIGATEAFF. DNA of the CDR3: TGCGCCAGCAGCTTGATAGGGGCCACTGAAGCTTTCTTT.

The gene calls are TRBV5-8 and TRBJ2-1; 10 positions agree with TRBD2. The CDR3 runs to 15 residues. CDR1 SGHTS and CDR2 YDEGEE come from the germline V gene. After removal of 4 bases from V and 9 bases from J, the junction contained 10 bases not matched to a gene. CDR3 region: CASSGRGAGGPEQFF. Written as DNA, the CDR3 is TGTGCCAGCAGCGGTCGGGGAGCGGGAGGGCCTGAGCAGTTCTTC. The whole variable domain, remainder taken from reference TRBV5-8 and TRBJ2-1, is EAGVTQSPTHLIKTRGQQATLRCSPISGHTSVYWYQQALGLGLQFLLWYDEGEERNRGNFPPRFSGRQFPNYSSELNVNALELEDSALYLCASSGRGAGGPEQFFGPGTRLTVL.

The rearrangement joins TRBV5-1 to TRBJ2-5; possible D gene TRBD1, 5 bases. The J call may be in error: the DNA end matches TRBJ2-7 better. Germline V CDR1 and CDR2: SGHRS, YFSETQ. This CDR3 is 15 amino acids long. Here the CDR3 reads CASSLGQSLAYEQYF. Here the CDR3 DNA reads TGCGCCAGCAGCTTGGGACAGAGCCTTGCCTACGAGCAGTACTTC.